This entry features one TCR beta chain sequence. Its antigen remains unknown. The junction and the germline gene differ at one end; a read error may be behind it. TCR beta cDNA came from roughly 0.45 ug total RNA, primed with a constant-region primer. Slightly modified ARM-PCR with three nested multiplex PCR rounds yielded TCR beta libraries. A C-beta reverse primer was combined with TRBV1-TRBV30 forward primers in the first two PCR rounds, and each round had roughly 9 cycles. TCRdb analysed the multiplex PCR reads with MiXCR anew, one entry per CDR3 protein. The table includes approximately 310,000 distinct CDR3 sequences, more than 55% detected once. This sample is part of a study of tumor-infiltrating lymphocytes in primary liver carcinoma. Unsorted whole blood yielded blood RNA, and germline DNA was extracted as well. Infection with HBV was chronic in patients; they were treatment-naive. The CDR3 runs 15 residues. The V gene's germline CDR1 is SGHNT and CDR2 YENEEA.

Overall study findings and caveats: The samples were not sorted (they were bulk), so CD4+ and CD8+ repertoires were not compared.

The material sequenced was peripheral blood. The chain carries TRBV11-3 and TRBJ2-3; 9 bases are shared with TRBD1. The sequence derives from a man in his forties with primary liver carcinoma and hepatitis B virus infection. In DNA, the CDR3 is TGTGCCAGCAGTCTCGGGACAGGGTTCACAGACACGCAGTATTTT. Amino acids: CASSLGTGFTDTQYF.